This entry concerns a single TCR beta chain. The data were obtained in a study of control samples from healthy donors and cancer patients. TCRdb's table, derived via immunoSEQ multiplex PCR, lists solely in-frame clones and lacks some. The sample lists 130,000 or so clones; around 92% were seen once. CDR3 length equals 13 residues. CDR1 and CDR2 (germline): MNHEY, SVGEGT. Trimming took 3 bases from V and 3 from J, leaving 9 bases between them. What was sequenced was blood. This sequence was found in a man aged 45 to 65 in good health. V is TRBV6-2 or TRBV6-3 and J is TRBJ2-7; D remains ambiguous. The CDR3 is CASSYRQFYEQYF. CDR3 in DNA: TGTGCCAGCAGTTATCGACAATTCTACGAGCAGTACTTC.